The next 8 T cell receptor beta chains were all read from a single sample in a study of shared clonotypes between healthy human individuals. Naive CD8 populations comprised CD45RO-negative cells positively selected for CCR7, excluding terminally differentiated effector memory CD45RA+ cells. Assay used: immunoSEQ multiplex PCR; TCRdb lists only in-frame clones, some missing. The table includes around 1,900,000 clones, approximately 92% detected once. Sequencing was carried out using naive CD8+ T cells from PBMCs. The receptor set was obtained from a man younger than 35 in good health. Some clones in this sample may be carry-over from other donors' samples.

On this clone: Other DNA sequences of this sample code for an identical CDR3. The CDR3 region is CASSLGRTYEQYF. The DNA for the CDR3 is TGTGCCAGCAGTTTAGGTCGGACCTACGAGCAGTACTTC. The chain joins TRBV27 to TRBJ2-5; D is undetermined. The assigned J gene may be wrong: the sequence end matches TRBJ2-7 better. Germline loops: CDR1 MNHEY, CDR2 SMNVEV (reference sequence). The CDR3 sequence is 13 residues long.

The V gene is TRBV28, the J gene TRBJ1-1, with a possible D match to TRBD1 (6 bases). Trimming took 2 bases from V and 8 from J, leaving 15 bases between them. From germline, CDR1 is MDHEN and CDR2 SYDVKM. The CDR3 runs 14 residues. The CDR3 DNA reads TGTGCCAGCAGTTTAATTCGGGACAACTTAGAAGCTTTCTTT. Amino acids: CASSLIRDNLEAFF.

The V and J genes are TRBV9 and TRBJ2-7; 8 bases fit TRBD1. The CDR3 extends over 15 amino acids. Per the germline V gene, CDR1 is SGDLS and CDR2 is YYNGEE. V shed 3 bases, J shed 7 bases, and the junction held 12 bases outside the gene matches. CDR3 coding DNA: TGTGCCAGCAGCGCCCCCGGACAGGGATTTGATGAGCAGTACTTC. Encoded protein: CASSAPGQGFDEQYF.

The chain links TRBV11-2 to TRBJ2-1; D is ambiguous. Germline V gives CDR1 SGHAT, CDR2 FQNNGV. With 3 bases removed from V and 4 bases from J, the gap between germline ends came to 7 bases. The CDR3 contains 13 residues. In DNA, the CDR3 is TGTGCCAGCAGCTTGTCTTTTTACAATGAGCAGTTCTTC. Protein: CASSLSFYNEQFF. Variable domain in full (rest from reference TRBV11-2 and TRBJ2-1): EAGVAQSPRYKIIEKRQSVAFWCNPISGHATLYWYQQILGQGPKLLIQFQNNGVVDDSQLPKDRFSAERLKGVDSTLKIQPAKLEDSAVYLCASSLSFYNEQFFGPGTRLTVL.

The CDR3 loop reads CASSLGPGGSRTGELFF. For the CDR3, the DNA is TGTGCCAGCAGCTTAGGTCCAGGTGGCTCCCGCACCGGGGAGCTGTTTTTT. The chain has TRBV7-9 and TRBJ2-2; D uncertain. CDR3 length equals 17 residues. Germline V gives CDR1 SEHNR, CDR2 FQNEAQ (reference sequence). Trimming stripped 1 base from V and 4 bases from J, with 16 bases between.

V is TRBV2 and J is TRBJ1-1; D possibly corresponds to TRBD1 (5 bases). From germline, CDR1 is SNHLY and CDR2 FYNNEI. The V end was cut by 8 bases, the J end by 0 bases, with 13 bases between. This CDR3 contains 14 residues. The CDR3 DNA follows: TGTGCCAGCCTTGACAGAGGATTGAACACTGAAGCTTTCTTT. This sequence encodes CASLDRGLNTEAFF.

The CDR3 protein is CASTYPTSGYNEQFF. DNA for the CDR3: TGTGCCAGCACCTACCCAACTAGCGGCTACAATGAGCAGTTCTTC. The V gene is TRBV28, the J gene TRBJ2-1, with TRBD2 matching 8 bases. With V trimmed by 7 bases and J by 3 bases, 8 bases remained unmatched. The CDR3 loop spans 15 amino acids. The germline V gene has CDR1 MDHEN and CDR2 SYDVKM.

This clone was recorded only once. This rearrangement joins TRBV12-5 to TRBJ1-2; D unresolved. Germline values: CDR1 LGHNT, CDR2 FRNRAP. The CDR3 totals 12 residues. With 1 base removed from V and 6 bases from J, the gap between germline ends came to 6 bases. CDR3 bases: TGTGCTAGTGGTTTGGGTGAGGATGGCTACACCTTC. It codes for CASGLGEDGYTF.